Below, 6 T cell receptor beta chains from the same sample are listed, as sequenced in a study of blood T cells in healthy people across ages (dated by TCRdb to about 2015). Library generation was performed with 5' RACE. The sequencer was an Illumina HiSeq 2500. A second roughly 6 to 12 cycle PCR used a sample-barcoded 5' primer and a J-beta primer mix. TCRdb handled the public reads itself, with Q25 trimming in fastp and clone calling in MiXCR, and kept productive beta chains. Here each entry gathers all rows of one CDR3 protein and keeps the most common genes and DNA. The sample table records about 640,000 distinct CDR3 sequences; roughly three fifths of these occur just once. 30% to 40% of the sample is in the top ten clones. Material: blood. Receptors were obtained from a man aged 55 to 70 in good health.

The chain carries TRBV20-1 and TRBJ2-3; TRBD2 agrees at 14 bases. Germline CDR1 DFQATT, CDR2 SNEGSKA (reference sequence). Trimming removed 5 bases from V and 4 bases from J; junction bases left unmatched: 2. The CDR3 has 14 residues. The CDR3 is CSAGTSGGPDTQYF. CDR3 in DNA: TGCAGTGCTGGGACTAGCGGGGGACCAGATACGCAGTATTTT.

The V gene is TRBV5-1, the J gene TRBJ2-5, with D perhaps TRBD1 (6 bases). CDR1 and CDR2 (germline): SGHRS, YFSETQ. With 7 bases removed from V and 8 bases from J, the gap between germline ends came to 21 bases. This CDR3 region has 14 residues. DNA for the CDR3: TGCGCCAGCTCTACCGATGGGCAGGGGAGAACCCAGTACTTC. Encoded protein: CASSTDGQGRTQYF.

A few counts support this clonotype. This CDR3 reads CASSYSLAGGRETQYF. In nucleotides, the CDR3 is TGTGCCAGCAGTTACTCCCTAGCGGGAGGTCGAGAGACCCAGTACTTC. The chain recombines TRBV6-2 or TRBV6-3 with TRBJ2-5, with TRBD2 matching over 11 bases. With V trimmed by 0 bases and J by 4 bases, 4 bases remained unmatched. CDR1 is MNHEY, CDR2 SVGEGT, per germline. CDR3 length equals 16 residues.

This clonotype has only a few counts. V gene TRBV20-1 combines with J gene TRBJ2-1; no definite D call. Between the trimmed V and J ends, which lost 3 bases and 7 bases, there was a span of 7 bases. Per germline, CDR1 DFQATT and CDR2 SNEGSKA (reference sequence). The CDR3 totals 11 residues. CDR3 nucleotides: TGCAGTGCTAGTGGCAGGAATGAGCAGTTCTTC. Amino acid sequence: CSASGRNEQFF.

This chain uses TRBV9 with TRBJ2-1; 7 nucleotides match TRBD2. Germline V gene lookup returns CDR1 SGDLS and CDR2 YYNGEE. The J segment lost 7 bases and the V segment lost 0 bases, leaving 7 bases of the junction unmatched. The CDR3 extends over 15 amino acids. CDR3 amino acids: CASSVGGGGGNEQFF. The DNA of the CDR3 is TGTGCCAGCAGCGTAGGGGGCGGGGGTGGGAATGAGCAGTTCTTC.

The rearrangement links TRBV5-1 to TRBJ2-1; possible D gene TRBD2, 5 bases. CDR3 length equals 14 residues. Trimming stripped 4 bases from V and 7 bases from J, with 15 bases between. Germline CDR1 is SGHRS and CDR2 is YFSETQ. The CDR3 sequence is CASSLLVRGNEQFF. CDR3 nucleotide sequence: TGCGCCAGCAGCCTACTCGTCCGGGGAAATGAGCAGTTCTTC.